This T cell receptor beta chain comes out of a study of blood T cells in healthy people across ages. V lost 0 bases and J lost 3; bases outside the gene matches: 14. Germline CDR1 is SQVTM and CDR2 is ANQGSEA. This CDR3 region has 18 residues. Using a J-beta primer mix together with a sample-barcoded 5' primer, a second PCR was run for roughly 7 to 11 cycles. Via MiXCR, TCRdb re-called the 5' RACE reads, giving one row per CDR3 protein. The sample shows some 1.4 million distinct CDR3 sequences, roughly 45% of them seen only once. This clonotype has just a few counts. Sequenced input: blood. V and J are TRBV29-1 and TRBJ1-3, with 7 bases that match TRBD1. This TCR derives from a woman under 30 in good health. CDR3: CSVEEGGQTLPRGNTIYF. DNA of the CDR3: TGCAGCGTTGAAGAAGGGGGACAGACCCTTCCGCGTGGAAACACCATATATTTT.